The TCR beta chain described here comes from a study of T cell clones after liver transplantation. For the study at large: Apart from a few HCV-positive recipients, transplants were for non-autoimmune, non-viral reasons. Study conclusions and caveats: Post-transplant time points were not standardized, so conclusions are preliminary. The donor-reactive repertoire was only partly measurable in a couple of subjects, lacking donor cells.

For this clone: The antigen remains unidentified.

Clones were read by immunoSEQ multiplex PCR, and TCRdb kept only the in-frame ones, dropping some. This sample has 65,000 to 80,000 clones; 83% occur once, and the top ten carry 2.5% to 3.5%. This CDR3 has 16 residues. Germline loops: CDR1 LGHNA, CDR2 YSLEER. With V trimmed by 2 bases and J by 4 bases, 5 bases remained unmatched. The TCR sequence derives from a human patient who received a liver transplant. Some T cells here may be from the graft donor. The sequencing used CD4+ T cells from blood, collected at the 22-month timepoint. The chain links TRBV4-3 to TRBJ2-2; TRBD2 matches at 9 bases. The CDR3 reads CASSQPLGLATGELFF. CDR3 bases: TGCGCCAGCAGCCAACCTCTGGGACTAGCCACCGGGGAGCTGTTTTTT.